A selection of T cell receptor beta chains follows, all from one sample in a study of CD8+CD57+ T cells in acquired aplastic anemia. In TCRdb, the reads were re-called with MiXCR into one record per CDR3 protein. Of roughly 220,000 distinct CDR3 sequences in the sample, 50% to 70% were seen once. The sequenced sample consisted of sorted CD4+, CD8+, or CD8+CD57+ T cells (not recorded which) from PBMCs. These receptors were collected from a human donor with aplastic anemia. The CDR3 runs from the conserved cysteine through the conserved F or W. Fields, in order: J gene, D gene, clone size, V gene, CDR3 protein, CDR3 DNA. The D gene is left open where the match is weak. Clone size is not always given. Where it is, it says once, few, many or a class for expanded clones.

>TRBJ1-2|-|-|TRBV9
CASSVDLRGADLYTF
TGTGCCAGCAGCGTAGATTTGAGGGGGGCCGACCTCTACACCTTC
>TRBJ1-1|-|-|TRBV5-6
CASSFPGVEAFF
TGTGCCAGCAGCTTCCCGGGGGTTGAAGCTTTCTTT
>TRBJ2-3|-|-|TRBV7-2
CVCGGPSSTDTQYF
TGTGTTTGTGGGGGCCCTTCTAGCACAGATACGCAGTATTTT
>TRBJ2-1|-|few|TRBV24-1
CATSTLISRGEQAEQFF
TGTGCCACCAGTACACTGATCTCCAGGGGTGAGCAAGCTGAGCAGTTCTTC
>TRBJ2-7|-|few|TRBV2
CASSERSVYEQYF
TGTGCCAGCAGTGAACGCTCAGTCTACGAGCAGTACTTC
>TRBJ2-1|TRBD2|many|TRBV5-1
CASSGGLASYNEQFF
TGCGCCAGCAGCGGGGGACTAGCCTCCTACAATGAGCAGTTCTTC
>TRBJ2-2|TRBD2|-|TRBV2
CASSVLAATTGGLFF
TGTGCCAGCAGTGTCCTAGCGGCCACCACCGGGGGGCTGTTTTTT
>TRBJ1-1|TRBD1|once|TRBV2
CASSGTGWWGAFF
TGTGCCAGCAGTGGGACAGGGTGGTGGGGAGCTTTCTTT
>TRBJ1-3|-|-|TRBV20-1
CSARDTGTSLDTIYF
TGCAGTGCTAGAGATACAGGGACGAGTCTCGACACCATATATTTT
>TRBJ2-7|-|few|TRBV6-5
CASSQGGEQYF
TGTGCCAGCAGTCAAGGGGGCGAGCAGTACTTC
>TRBJ1-6|TRBD1|-|TRBV24-1
CATSDARQGALSPLHF
TGTGCCACCAGTGACGCCAGACAGGGGGCACTTTCACCCCTCCACTTT
>TRBJ1-5|-|-|TRBV6-5
CASSTTGFQPQHF
TGTGCCAGCAGTACAACAGGGTTCCAGCCCCAGCATTTT
>TRBJ1-1|-|once|TRBV2
CASSDQRLSPFF
TGTGCCAGCAGTGACCAGAGATTAAGTCCTTTCTTT
>TRBJ1-5|-|few|TRBV15
CATSWDSNQPQHF
TGTGCCACCAGTTGGGATAGCAATCAGCCCCAGCATTTT
>TRBJ1-3|-|-|TRBV3-1
CASSQGVLNTIYF
TGTGCCAGCAGCCAGGGGGTCTTAAACACCATATATTTT
>TRBJ2-3|TRBD2|-|TRBV5-1
CASGLGTTDTQYF
TGCGCCAGCGGACTAGGAACCACAGATACGCAGTATTTT
>TRBJ1-6|-|few|TRBV2
CASSEFAGVSPLHF
TGTGCCAGCAGTGAATTTGCAGGGGTCTCACCCCTCCACTTT
>TRBJ2-7|-|-|TRBV10-3
CAISEPGGAEYF
TGTGCCATCAGCGAACCCGGGGGCGCAGAGTACTTC
>TRBJ2-3|-|once|TRBV7-4
CASRSTSDTQYF
TGTGCCAGCAGATCCACGTCAGATACGCAGTATTTT
>TRBJ1-1|-|-|TRBV7-8
CASSLVGELREAFF
TGTGCCAGCAGCTTAGTCGGTGAGCTTAGGGAAGCTTTCTTT
>TRBJ1-1|-|few|TRBV24-1
CATSDPGNTEAFF
TGTGCCACCAGTGACCCGGGGAACACTGAAGCTTTCTTT
>TRBJ1-1|TRBD1|-|TRBV19
CASSVPDRVEAFF
TGTGCCAGTAGTGTCCCGGACAGGGTTGAAGCTTTCTTT
>TRBJ2-2|-|-|TRBV19
CASSPDSNTGELFF
TGTGCCAGTAGTCCAGACTCGAACACCGGGGAGCTGTTTTTT
>TRBJ1-2|-|-|TRBV20-1
CSARVSYGYTF
TGCAGTGCTAGAGTCAGCTATGGCTACACCTTC
>TRBJ2-7|TRBD1|many|TRBV7-9
CASSLQGAYEQYF
TGTGCCAGCAGCCTACAGGGGGCGTACGAGCAGTACTTC
>TRBJ2-5|-|once|TRBV25-1
CASSYFAGNQETQYF
TGTGCCAGCAGCTACTTTGCAGGAAACCAAGAGACCCAGTACTTC
>TRBJ2-5|-|-|TRBV29-1
CSVVSQGIVKTQYF
TGCAGCGTTGTATCACAGGGCATCGTAAAGACCCAGTACTTC
>TRBJ1-6|-|-|TRBV10-3
CAISVGTLNLPLHF
TGTGCCATCAGTGTAGGGACCCTTAATTTACCCCTCCACTTT
>TRBJ2-7|-|-|TRBV2
CASSLEQGLSYEQYF
TGTGCCAGCAGCTTGGAGCAGGGACTCTCCTACGAGCAGTACTTC
>TRBJ2-2|-|-|TRBV9
CASSVVPGQTGELFF
TGTGCCAGCAGCGTAGTCCCGGGTCAGACCGGGGAGCTGTTTTTT
>TRBJ2-7|-|-|TRBV5-6
CASSPGGPRRYEQYF
TGTGCCAGCAGCCCTGGGGGACCCCGCAGGTACGAGCAGTACTTC
>TRBJ1-3|-|few|TRBV2
CASSGPADIGNTIYF
TGTGCCAGCAGTGGTCCAGCCGATATTGGAAACACCATATATTTT
>TRBJ2-1|-|-|TRBV5-1
CASSSRKGYNEQFF
TGCGCCAGCAGTTCTAGGAAGGGGTACAATGAGCAGTTCTTC
>TRBJ1-2|-|few|TRBV15
CATSRDMGQVQGGYTF
TGTGCCACCAGCAGAGATATGGGGCAGGTTCAAGGTGGCTACACCTTC
>TRBJ1-1|-|few|TRBV19
CASHSRWDTEAFF
TGTGCCAGTCACAGCCGGTGGGACACTGAAGCTTTCTTT
>TRBJ2-1|-|-|TRBV10-3
CAIMGGKSYNEQFF
TGTGCCATCATGGGAGGCAAATCCTACAATGAGCAGTTCTTC
>TRBJ2-1|TRBD2|once|TRBV4-2
CACSQDASGGLYEQFF
TGTGCCTGCAGCCAAGATGCGAGCGGGGGGTTGTATGAGCAGTTCTTC